This TCR beta chain derives from a study of CXCR3-negative and CXCR3-positive naive CD8 T cells. Study overall: The libraries together contributed 150 million or so TRB reads, each supplying about 1.5 +/- 0.3 million.

This CDR3 has 13 amino acids. Germline CDR1 LNHDA, CDR2 SQIVND (reference sequence). Study results and caveats: More hydrophobic TRB CDR3s were found in CXCR3-positive naive cells than in CXCR3-negative naive cells.

The TRB libraries of cDNA were built by UMI-labeled 5' RACE. TCRdb reanalyzed the 5' RACE reads, giving one entry per CDR3 protein sequence and no DNA. The specimen's table records about 150,000 distinct CDR3 sequences. A note on this clonotype: Its antigen is not known.

The V and J genes are TRBV19 and TRBJ2-7; TCRdb lists TRBD1, though no DNA is available to test this call. The clonotype was recovered from a human donor in good health. Some clones in this sample may be carry-over from other donors' samples. Sequenced material: naive CXCR3+ CD8+ T cells from blood. Subset: CD45RO-CCR7+CD27+CD95- naive CD8+ T cells expressing CXCR3 (TNR3+). CDR3 region: CASSPNPGFEQYF.